A single sample gave rise to the 12 T cell receptor beta chains below, sequenced in a study of identical twins. TCRdb independently ran MiXCR on the 5' RACE reads; one entry per CDR3 protein. The sample gives roughly 1,500,000 distinct CDR3 sequences, around 33% of which show up once; 0.25% to 0.3% is in the top ten. The sequenced sample was cord blood. The receptor source for this set is a newborn girl in good health.

This chain connects TRBV19 to TRBJ2-4, with 9 bases lining up with TRBD1. The DNA end is more similar to TRBJ2-7, so the J call may be wrong. This CDR3 region has 18 residues. CDR1 is LNHDA, CDR2 SQIVND, per germline (reference sequence). The CDR3, as DNA: TGTGCCAGTAGTATCAAGGGGTACGGGACAGGGCTCTCCTACGAGCAGTACTTC. Its translation is CASSIKGYGTGLSYEQYF.

CDR3 sequence (DNA): TGTGCCAGCAGCCCCGGACTGAAGGCAGATGTGGAATATTTT. Protein product: CASSPGLKADVEYF. The rearrangement links TRBV12-3 or TRBV12-4 to TRBJ2-3, with D possibly TRBD2 on 5 matching bases. The CDR3 is 14 residues long. The V end lost 6 bases, the J end lost 15 bases, and 25 bases lay between the germline ends.

The chain has TRBV4-2 and TRBJ1-6; 9 nucleotides align to TRBD1. Losses at the gene ends were 0 bases for V and 9 bases for J; bases not matched to a gene: 3. CDR3 length equals 15 residues. Germline-derived CDR1 and CDR2 are LGHNA and YNFKEQ. The CDR3 loop is CASSQEGTGISPLHF. The CDR3 DNA reads TGTGCCAGCAGCCAAGAGGGGACAGGGATTTCACCCCTCCACTTT.

The chain has TRBV20-1 and TRBJ2-3; tentatively, D is TRBD1 or TRBD2 (5 bases each). Germline V CDR1 and CDR2: DFQATT, SNEGSKA (reference sequence). The CDR3 covers 14 residues. V was trimmed by 3 bases and J by 1 base, leaving 11 bases between them. The CDR3 DNA is TGCAGTGCTAGGTCGCTGGGGGGCACAGATACGCAGTATTTT. The encoded protein is CSARSLGGTDTQYF.

This clonotype was seen many times. V gene TRBV25-1 combines with J gene TRBJ2-7, with unresolved D. This CDR3 has 12 residues. CDR1 and CDR2 (germline): MGHDK, SYGVNS. Trimming removed 1 base from V and 3 bases from J, with 4 bases in between. The CDR3 sequence: CASSESNYEQYF. DNA for the CDR3: TGTGCCAGCAGTGAATCCAACTACGAGCAGTACTTC.

This sequence joins TRBV6-5 and TRBJ2-3; 10 positions match TRBD2. In germline, CDR1 is MNHEY, CDR2 SVGAGI. The CDR3 is 16 residues long. Unmatched junction bases numbered 7, after V lost 5 bases and J lost 2 bases. The CDR3 is CASSRPLAGPTDTQYF. In DNA, the CDR3 is TGTGCCAGCAGTCGTCCACTAGCGGGGCCCACAGATACGCAGTATTTT.

This clonotype has just one count. The rearrangement joins TRBV20-1 to TRBJ2-1; D not certain. The DNA end is a closer match to TRBJ2-7, so the J assignment may be wrong. The CDR3 extends over 15 amino acids. Germline loops: CDR1 DFQATT, CDR2 SNEGSKA (reference sequence). CDR3 bases: TGCAGTGCTAGAGATCCATCCTCCTCCTACAATGAGCAGTACTTC. Translated, it gives CSARDPSSSYNEQYF.

This clonotype came up a few times. This chain uses TRBV20-1 with TRBJ1-2; D is ambiguous. CDR3 length equals 13 residues. Trimming took 6 bases from V and 3 from J, leaving 14 bases between them. CDR1 and CDR2 from the germline V gene are DFQATT and SNEGSKA (reference sequence). This chain's CDR3 is CSADSGTYYGYTF. DNA of the CDR3: TGCAGTGCCGATTCCGGCACTTACTATGGCTACACCTTC.

This clonotype was counted at least ten times. The genes are TRBV25-1 and TRBJ2-7, with D unresolved. Per the germline V gene, CDR1 is MGHDK and CDR2 is SYGVNS. The CDR3 has 8 amino acids. V was pared by 5 bases and J by 12 bases, with 5 bases between. CDR3: CASSLRYF. The CDR3 nucleotides are TGTGCCAGCAGTTTACGGTACTTC.

This clonotype was recorded a few times. V usage is TRBV14 and J usage is TRBJ2-1; no definite D call. The CDR3 spans 15 residues. Trimming stripped 4 bases from V and 4 bases from J, with 14 bases between. Per germline, CDR1 SGHDN and CDR2 FVKESK. The CDR3 spells CASSPSSKTYNEQFF. CDR3 sequence (DNA): TGTGCCAGCAGCCCGAGTAGCAAGACGTACAATGAGCAGTTCTTC.

As regards this clonotype: One end of the junction varies from germline; a read error may be responsible. The chain is built from TRBV20-1 and TRBJ2-1, with D tentatively TRBD2 (6 bases). The CDR3 spans 14 residues. The germline gives CDR1 DFQATT, CDR2 SNEGSKA (reference sequence). The CDR3 DNA is TGCAGTGCTAGAGGGAGGGCCCTACTCGGTGAGCGGTTCTTC. Amino acids: CSARGRALLGERFF.

The rearrangement uses TRBV7-2 and TRBJ1-4; D gene ambiguous. Germline V gene lookup returns CDR1 SGHTA and CDR2 FQGNSA. The CDR3 covers 16 residues. Trimming left V 1 base short and J 4 bases short, with 13 bases between. CDR3 amino acids: CASSLVAGGFNEKLFF. The CDR3 nucleotides are TGTGCCAGCAGCTTAGTAGCTGGAGGGTTTAATGAAAAACTGTTTTTT.